These T cell receptor beta chains were read from a single sample in a study of Siglec-9 on CD8 T cells in melanoma. Clones were sequenced by immunoSEQ multiplex PCR, and TCRdb holds only the in-frame ones, with some missing. The sample lists more than 25,000 clones, 75% to 90% occurring once. The sample consisted of Siglec-9- CD8+ T cells sorted from blood. These receptors all stem from a human donor in good health. CDR3s include the opening cysteine and the closing phenylalanine or tryptophan. The D gene is left open where the match is weak.

d_gene	v_gene	j_gene	CDR3aa
.	TRBV7-8	TRBJ2-7	CASSSRGYEQYF
.	TRBV6-6	TRBJ2-1	CASSYLGPADEQFF
.	TRBV19	TRBJ2-7	CASSTHRRRFPSYEQYF
.	TRBV29-1	TRBJ2-5	CSVVGEHQETQYF
TRBD2	TRBV2	TRBJ2-5	CASSGLAGLKETQYF
.	TRBV6-5	TRBJ2-2	CASSEYPDTGELFF
.	TRBV11-1	TRBJ2-3	CASSLRRGTIADTQYF
TRBD2	TRBV20-1	TRBJ2-1	CSAPTSYEQFF
.	TRBV19	TRBJ1-5	CASSIGLGHVCNQPQHF
TRBD1	TRBV5-6	TRBJ2-2	CASSLAPTGGTGELFF
TRBD2	TRBV6-1	TRBJ2-5	CASSETSGGGIQETQYF
TRBD2	TRBV2	TRBJ2-2	CASSDKAGGPHTGELFF
.	TRBV4-1	TRBJ1-1	CASSRSRGGNTEAFF
.	TRBV9	TRBJ2-5	CASSGQGVGETQYF
.	TRBV28	TRBJ2-5	CASSLTRKEKETQYF
.	TRBV4-1	TRBJ1-4	CASSLGPATNEKLFF
.	TRBV7-8	TRBJ1-1	CASSFSPTGNTEAFF
.	TRBV9	TRBJ1-5	CASSVAGGGQPQHF
.	TRBV27	TRBJ2-1	CASRTPRRGANEQFF
.	TRBV7-3	TRBJ2-1	CASSLSQGTGNEQFF
.	TRBV19	TRBJ1-5	CASTPIPPGPNQPQHF
TRBD1	TRBV5-1	TRBJ1-1	CASSWLGTVNTEAFF
.	TRBV7-2	TRBJ2-2	CASSPGVIPNTGELFF
.	TRBV27	TRBJ1-1	CASGGARGGTFF
.	TRBV27	TRBJ1-2	CASSFSGLMDYGYTF
.	TRBV4-1	TRBJ1-2	CASSSGLRKLEGPGYTF
TRBD1	TRBV27	TRBJ1-2	CASSWTGGDGYTF
.	TRBV27	TRBJ2-3	CASSLDRPSTDTQYF
.	TRBV7-9	TRBJ2-1	CASIPLEGGPEQFF
.	TRBV10-2	TRBJ2-3	CASSALAPDTQYF
TRBD2	TRBV4-1	TRBJ2-3	CASSHRLAGGPGDTQYF
TRBD1	TRBV19	TRBJ2-2	CASSIGRTGLFF
.	TRBV19	TRBJ1-6	CASSSGGYSPLHF
TRBD2	TRBV5-4	TRBJ2-7	CASNDGRTGEQYF
TRBD1	TRBV7-8	TRBJ2-1	CASSLTGGGYNEQFF
TRBD1	TRBV28	TRBJ2-7	CASSFIGTDTYEQYF
TRBD2	TRBV4-1	TRBJ2-5	CASSSPGLAGPTQYF
TRBD1	TRBV7-8	TRBJ1-5	CASSVQGARGNQPQHF
.	TRBV13	TRBJ2-2	CASSVGMGPGELFF
TRBD1	TRBV15	TRBJ1-5	CATSRARGYQPQHF
.	TRBV5-1	TRBJ2-3	CASSLAFVVGTDTQYF
.	TRBV11-2	TRBJ2-3	CASSQLTGKWSTDTQYF
.	TRBV15	TRBJ2-5	CATSRDDRYQETQYF
TRBD1	TRBV11-2	TRBJ2-7	CASSSPGQGARHSYEQYF
.	TRBV7-9	TRBJ1-6	CASREGGLNSPLHF
.	TRBV15	TRBJ2-3	CATMALSTDTQYF
.	TRBV25-1	TRBJ2-2	CASSDRAYTGELFF
.	TRBV7-9	TRBJ1-2	CASSLGDYGYTF
.	TRBV7-9	TRBJ2-3	CASSLAGVPDTQYF
TRBD1	TRBV7-6	TRBJ2-1	CASSLGSLGQGGNEQFF
.	TRBV11-2	TRBJ1-1	CASSPTLLRAGNTEAFF
TRBD2	TRBV9	TRBJ2-1	CASSGSGGANEQFF